The 2 T cell receptor beta chains below come from one sample, sequenced in a study of blood T cell repertoires in COVID-19. Clones were read by immunoSEQ multiplex PCR, and TCRdb kept only the in-frame ones, dropping some. In the table there are 400,000 to 450,000 clones, 85% to 90% of which are singletons. Sequencing was done on a sample of peripheral blood. The source of these receptors is a man aged 18 to 35 with COVID-19, enrolled during active disease.

This chain joins TRBV9 and TRBJ2-3; tentatively, D is TRBD1 (5 bases). Germline V lookup: CDR1 SGDLS, CDR2 YYNGEE. The CDR3 is 14 residues long. V lost 2 bases and J 0 bases, leaving 7 bases between the germline ends. The CDR3 region has the DNA TGTGCCAGCAGCGTCAGGGATAGCACAGATACGCAGTATTTT. Protein sequence: CASSVRDSTDTQYF.

The gene calls are TRBV6-5 and TRBJ1-1; 7 bases map to TRBD1. CDR1 is MNHEY and CDR2 is SVGAGI in the germline V gene. The CDR3 sequence is 13 residues long. V gave up 2 bases and J gave up 6 bases; unmatched junction bases: 3. CDR3 sequence reads: CASSYRRGAEAFF. In DNA form, the CDR3 reads TGTGCCAGCAGTTACCGCAGGGGGGCTGAAGCTTTCTTT.